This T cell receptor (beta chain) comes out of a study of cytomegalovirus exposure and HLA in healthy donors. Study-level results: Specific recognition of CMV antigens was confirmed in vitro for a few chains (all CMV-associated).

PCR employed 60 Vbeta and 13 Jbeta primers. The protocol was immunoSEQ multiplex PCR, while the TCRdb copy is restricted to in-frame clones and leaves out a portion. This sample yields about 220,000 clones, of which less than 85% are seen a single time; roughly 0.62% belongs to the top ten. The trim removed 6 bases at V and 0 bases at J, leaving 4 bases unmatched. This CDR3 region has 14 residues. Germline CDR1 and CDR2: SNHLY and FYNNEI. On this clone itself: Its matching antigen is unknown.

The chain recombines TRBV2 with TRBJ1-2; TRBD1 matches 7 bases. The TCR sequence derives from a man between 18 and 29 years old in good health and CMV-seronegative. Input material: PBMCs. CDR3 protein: CASRYRGANYGYTF. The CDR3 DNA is TGTGCCAGCAGGTACAGGGGAGCTAACTATGGCTACACCTTC. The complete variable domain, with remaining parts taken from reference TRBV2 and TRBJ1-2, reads EPEVTQTPSHQVTQMGQEVILRCVPISNHLYFYWYRQILGQKVEFLVSFYNNEISEKSEIFDDQFSVERPDGSNFTLKIRSTKLEDSAMYFCASRYRGANYGYTFGSGTRLTVV.